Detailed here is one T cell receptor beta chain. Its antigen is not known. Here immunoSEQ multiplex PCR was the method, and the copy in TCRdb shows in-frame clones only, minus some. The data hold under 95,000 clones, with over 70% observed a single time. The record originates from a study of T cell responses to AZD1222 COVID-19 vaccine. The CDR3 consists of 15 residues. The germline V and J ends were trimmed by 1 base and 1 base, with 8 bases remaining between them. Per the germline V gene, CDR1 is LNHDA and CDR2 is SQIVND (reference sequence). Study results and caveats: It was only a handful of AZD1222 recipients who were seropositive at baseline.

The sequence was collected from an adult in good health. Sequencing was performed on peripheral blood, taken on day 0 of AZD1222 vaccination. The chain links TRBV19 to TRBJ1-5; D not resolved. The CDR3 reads CASSIVSGSNQPQHF. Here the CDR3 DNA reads TGTGCCAGTAGTATAGTCTCAGGCAGCAATCAGCCCCAGCATTTT.